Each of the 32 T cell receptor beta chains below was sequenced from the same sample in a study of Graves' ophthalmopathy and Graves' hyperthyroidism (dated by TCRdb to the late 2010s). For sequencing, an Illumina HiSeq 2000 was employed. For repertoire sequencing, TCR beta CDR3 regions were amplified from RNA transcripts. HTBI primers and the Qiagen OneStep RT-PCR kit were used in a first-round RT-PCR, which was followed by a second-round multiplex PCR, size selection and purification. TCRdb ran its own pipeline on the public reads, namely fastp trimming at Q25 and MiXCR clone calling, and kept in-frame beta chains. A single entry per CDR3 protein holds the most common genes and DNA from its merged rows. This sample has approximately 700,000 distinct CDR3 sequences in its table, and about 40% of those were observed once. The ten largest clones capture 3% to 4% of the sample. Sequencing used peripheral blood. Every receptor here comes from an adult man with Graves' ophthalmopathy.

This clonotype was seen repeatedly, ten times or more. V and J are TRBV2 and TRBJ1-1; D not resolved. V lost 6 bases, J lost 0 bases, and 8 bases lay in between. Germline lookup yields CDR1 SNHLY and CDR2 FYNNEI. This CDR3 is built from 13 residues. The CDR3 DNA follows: TGTGCCAGCAGGAGACGGATGAACACTGAAGCTTTCTTT. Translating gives CASRRRMNTEAFF.

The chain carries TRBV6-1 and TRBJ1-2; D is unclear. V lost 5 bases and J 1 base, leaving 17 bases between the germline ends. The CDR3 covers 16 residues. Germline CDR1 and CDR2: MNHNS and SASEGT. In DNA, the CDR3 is TGTGCCAGCAGTTACTCGGTCCCGTTATTTAACTATGGCTACACCTTC. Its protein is CASSYSVPLFNYGYTF.

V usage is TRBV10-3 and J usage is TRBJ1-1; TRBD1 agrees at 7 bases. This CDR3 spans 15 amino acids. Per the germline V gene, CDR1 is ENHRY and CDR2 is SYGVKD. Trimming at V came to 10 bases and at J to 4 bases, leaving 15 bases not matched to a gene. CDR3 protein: CASYGKGASGTEAFF. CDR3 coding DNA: TGTGCCAGCTACGGGAAGGGGGCCTCCGGCACTGAAGCTTTCTTT.

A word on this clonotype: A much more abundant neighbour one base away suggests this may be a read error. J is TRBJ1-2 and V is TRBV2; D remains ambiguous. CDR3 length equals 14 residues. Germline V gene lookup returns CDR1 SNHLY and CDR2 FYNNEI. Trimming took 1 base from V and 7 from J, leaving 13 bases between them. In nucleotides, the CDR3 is TGTGCCAGCAGTGAAGTAGCAGATGTATGTGGCTACACCTTC. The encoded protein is CASSEVADVCGYTF.

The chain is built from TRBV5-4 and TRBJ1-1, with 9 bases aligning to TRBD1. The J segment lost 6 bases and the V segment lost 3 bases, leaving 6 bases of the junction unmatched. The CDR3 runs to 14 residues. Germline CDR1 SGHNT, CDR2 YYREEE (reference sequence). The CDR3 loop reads CASSSGTGRPEAFF. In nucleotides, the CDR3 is TGTGCCAGCAGCTCTGGGACAGGGAGGCCTGAAGCTTTCTTT.

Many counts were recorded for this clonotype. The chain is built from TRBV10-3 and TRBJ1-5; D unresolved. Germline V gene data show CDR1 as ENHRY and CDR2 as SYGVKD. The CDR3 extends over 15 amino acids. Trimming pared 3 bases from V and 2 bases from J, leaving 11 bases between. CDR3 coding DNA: TGTGCCATCAGTGAAACACCAGGAGGCAATCAGCCCCAGCATTTT. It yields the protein CAISETPGGNQPQHF.

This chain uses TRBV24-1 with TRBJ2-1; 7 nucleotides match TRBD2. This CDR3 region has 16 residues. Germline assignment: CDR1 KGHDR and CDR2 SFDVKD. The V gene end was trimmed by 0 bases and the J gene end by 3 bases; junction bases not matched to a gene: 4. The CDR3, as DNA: TGTGCCACCAGTGATTTGGAGACGGGAGGCTACAATGAGCAGTTCTTC. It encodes CATSDLETGGYNEQFF.

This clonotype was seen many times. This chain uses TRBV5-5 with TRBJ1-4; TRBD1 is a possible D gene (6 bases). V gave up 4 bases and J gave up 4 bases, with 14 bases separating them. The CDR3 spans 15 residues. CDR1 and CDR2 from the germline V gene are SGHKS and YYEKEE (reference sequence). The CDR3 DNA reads TGTGCCAGCAGCCTGCAAGGACAGCGTAATGAAAAACTGTTTTTT. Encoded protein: CASSLQGQRNEKLFF.

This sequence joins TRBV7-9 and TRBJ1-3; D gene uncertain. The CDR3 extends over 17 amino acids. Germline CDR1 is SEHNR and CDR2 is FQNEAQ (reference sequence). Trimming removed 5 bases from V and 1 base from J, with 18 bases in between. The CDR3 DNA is TGTGCCAGCAGCCTCCACTCGCCTTATCAATCTGGAAACACCATATATTTT. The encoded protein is CASSLHSPYQSGNTIYF. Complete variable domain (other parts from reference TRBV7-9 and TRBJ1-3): DTGVSQNPRHKITKRGQNVTFRCDPISEHNRLYWYRQTLGQGPEFLTYFQNEAQLEKSRLLSDRFSAERPKGSFSTLEIQRTEQGDSAMYLCASSLHSPYQSGNTIYFGEGSWLTVV.

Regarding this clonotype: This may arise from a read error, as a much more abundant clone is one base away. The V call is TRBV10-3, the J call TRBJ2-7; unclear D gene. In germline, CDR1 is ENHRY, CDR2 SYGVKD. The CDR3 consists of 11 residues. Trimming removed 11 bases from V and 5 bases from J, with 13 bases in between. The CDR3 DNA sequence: TGTGCCGGCAGTGTCCAGGACGAGCAGTACTTC. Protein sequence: CAGSVQDEQYF.

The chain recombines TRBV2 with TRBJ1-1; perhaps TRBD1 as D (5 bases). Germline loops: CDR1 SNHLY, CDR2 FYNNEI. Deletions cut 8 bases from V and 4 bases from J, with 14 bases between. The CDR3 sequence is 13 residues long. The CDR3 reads CASGPGGTTEAFF. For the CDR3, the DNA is TGTGCCAGCGGCCCGGGGGGGACCACTGAAGCTTTCTTT.

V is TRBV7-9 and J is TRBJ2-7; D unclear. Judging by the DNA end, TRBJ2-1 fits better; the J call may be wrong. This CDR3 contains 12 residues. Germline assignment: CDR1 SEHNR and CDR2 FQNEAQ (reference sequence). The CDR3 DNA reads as TGTGCCAGCAGCTTGACGTCGGATGAGCAGTTCTTC. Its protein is CASSLTSDEQFF.

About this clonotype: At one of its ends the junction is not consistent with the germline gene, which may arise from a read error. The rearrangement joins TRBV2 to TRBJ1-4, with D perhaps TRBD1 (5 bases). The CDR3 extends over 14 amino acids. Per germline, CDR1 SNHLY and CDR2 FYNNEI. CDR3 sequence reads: CASSSGTPNEKLFF. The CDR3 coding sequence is TGTGCCAGCAGTTCCGGGACTCCTAACGAAAAACTGTTTTTT. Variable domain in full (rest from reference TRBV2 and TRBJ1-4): EPEVTQTPSHQVTQMGQEVILRCVPISNHLYFYWYRQILGQKVEFLVSFYNNEISEKSEIFDDQFSVERPDGSNFTLKIRSTKLEDSAMYFCASSSGTPNEKLFFGSGTQLSVL.

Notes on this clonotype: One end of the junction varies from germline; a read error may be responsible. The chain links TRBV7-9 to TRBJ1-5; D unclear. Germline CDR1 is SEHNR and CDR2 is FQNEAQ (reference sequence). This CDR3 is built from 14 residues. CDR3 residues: CASSASGVQETQHF. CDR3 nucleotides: TGTGCTAGCAGCGCTAGCGGGGTCCAAGAGACCCAGCATTTT.

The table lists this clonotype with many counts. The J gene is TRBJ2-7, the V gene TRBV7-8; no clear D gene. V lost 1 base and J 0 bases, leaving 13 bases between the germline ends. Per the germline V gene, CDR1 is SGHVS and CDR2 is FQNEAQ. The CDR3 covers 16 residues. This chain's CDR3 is CASSLDRPPPSYEQYF. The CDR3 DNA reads TGTGCCAGCAGCTTAGATCGACCCCCGCCCTCCTACGAGCAGTACTTC.

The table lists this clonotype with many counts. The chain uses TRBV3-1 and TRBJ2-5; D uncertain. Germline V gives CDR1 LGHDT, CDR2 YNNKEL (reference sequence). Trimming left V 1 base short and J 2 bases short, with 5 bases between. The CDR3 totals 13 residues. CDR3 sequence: CASSQVYQETQYF. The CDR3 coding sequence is TGTGCCAGCAGCCAAGTCTATCAAGAGACCCAGTACTTC.

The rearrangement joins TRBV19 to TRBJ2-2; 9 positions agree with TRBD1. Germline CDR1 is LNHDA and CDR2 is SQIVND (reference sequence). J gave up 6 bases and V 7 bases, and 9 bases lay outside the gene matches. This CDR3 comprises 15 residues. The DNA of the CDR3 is TGTGCCAGTAAGGGGACCGGGACAGGGCCCGGGGAGCTGTTTTTT. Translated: CASKGTGTGPGELFF. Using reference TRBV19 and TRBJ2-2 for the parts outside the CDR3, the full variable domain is DGGITQSPKYLFRKEGQNVTLSCEQNLNHDAMYWYRQDPGQGLRLIYYSQIVNDFQKGDIAEGYSVSREKKESFPLTVTSAQKNPTAFYLCASKGTGTGPGELFFGEGSRLTVL.

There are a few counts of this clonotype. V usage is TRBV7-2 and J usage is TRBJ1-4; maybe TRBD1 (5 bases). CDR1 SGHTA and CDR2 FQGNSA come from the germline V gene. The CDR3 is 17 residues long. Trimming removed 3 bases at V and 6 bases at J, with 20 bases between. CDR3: CASSFPEEEGWDEKLFF. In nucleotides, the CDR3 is TGTGCCAGCAGCTTCCCAGAGGAAGAGGGGTGGGATGAAAAACTGTTTTTT.

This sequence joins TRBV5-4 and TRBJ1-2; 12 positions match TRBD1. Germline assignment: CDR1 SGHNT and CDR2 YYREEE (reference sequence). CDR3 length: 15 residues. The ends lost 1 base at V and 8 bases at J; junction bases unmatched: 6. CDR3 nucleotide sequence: TGTGCCAGCAGCTTGTACGGGACAGGGGGCAGGGGCTACACCTTC. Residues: CASSLYGTGGRGYTF.

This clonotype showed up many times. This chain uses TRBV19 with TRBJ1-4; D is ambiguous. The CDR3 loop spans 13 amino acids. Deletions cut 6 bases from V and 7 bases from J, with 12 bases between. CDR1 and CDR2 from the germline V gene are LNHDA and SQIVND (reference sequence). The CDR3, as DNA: TGTGCCAGTAGCGTCGGCGGGAGTGAAAAACTGTTTTTT. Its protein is CASSVGGSEKLFF.

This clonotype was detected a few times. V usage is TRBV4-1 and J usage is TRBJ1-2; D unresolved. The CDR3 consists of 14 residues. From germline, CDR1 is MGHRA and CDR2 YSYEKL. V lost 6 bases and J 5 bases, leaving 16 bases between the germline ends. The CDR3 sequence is CASSGVAEPYGYTF. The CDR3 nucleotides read TGCGCCAGCAGTGGTGTGGCAGAGCCTTATGGCTACACCTTC.

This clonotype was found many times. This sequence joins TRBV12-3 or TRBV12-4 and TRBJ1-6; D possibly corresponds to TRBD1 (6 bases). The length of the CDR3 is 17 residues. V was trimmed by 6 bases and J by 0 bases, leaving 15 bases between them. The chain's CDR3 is CASSSAQGSSYNSPLHF. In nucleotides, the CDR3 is TGTGCCAGCAGCTCCGCACAGGGCAGCTCCTATAATTCACCCCTCCACTTT.

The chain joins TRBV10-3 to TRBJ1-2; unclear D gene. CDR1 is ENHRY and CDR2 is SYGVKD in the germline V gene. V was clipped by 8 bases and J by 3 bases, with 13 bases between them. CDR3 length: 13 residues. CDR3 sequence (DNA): TGTGCCATCGGGCGGGAGATGGACTATGGCTACACCTTC. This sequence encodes CAIGREMDYGYTF.

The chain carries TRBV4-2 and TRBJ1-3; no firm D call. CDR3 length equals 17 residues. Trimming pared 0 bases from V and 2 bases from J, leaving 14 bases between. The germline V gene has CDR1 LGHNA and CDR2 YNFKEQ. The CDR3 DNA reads TGTGCCAGCAGCCAAGATAGGCGCAGAGCTCCTGGAAACACCATATATTTT. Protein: CASSQDRRRAPGNTIYF.

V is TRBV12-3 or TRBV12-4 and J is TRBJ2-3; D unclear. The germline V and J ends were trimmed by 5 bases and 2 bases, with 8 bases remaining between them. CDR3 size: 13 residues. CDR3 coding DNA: TGTGCCAGCAGTGACCGGGTCACAGATACGCAGTATTTT. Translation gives CASSDRVTDTQYF.

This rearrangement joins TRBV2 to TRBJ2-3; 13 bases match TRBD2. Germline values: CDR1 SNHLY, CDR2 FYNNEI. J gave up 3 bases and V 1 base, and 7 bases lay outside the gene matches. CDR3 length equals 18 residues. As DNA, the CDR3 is TGTGCCAGCAGTGAAGGGGGACTAGCGGGAAGTGGTACAGATACGCAGTATTTT. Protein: CASSEGGLAGSGTDTQYF.

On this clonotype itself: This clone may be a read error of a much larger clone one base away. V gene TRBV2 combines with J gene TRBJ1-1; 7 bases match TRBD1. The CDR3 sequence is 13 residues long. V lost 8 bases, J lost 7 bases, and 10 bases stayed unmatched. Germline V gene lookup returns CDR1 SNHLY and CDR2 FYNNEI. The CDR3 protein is CASSSGTVLEAFF. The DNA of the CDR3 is TGTGCCAGCTCCTCGGGGACAGTCCTTGAAGCTTTCTTT.

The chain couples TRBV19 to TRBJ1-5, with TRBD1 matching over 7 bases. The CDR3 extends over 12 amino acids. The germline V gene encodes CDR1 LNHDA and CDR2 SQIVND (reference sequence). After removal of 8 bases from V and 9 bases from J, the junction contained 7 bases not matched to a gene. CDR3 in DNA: TGTGCCAGTCTGGACAGGAACTTGCCCCAGCATTTT. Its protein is CASLDRNLPQHF.

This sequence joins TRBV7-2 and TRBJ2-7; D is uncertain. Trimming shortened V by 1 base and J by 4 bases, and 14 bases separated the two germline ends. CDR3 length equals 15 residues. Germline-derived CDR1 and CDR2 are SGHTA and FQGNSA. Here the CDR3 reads CASSLVSARVYEQYF. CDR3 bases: TGTGCCAGCAGCTTAGTGAGTGCGAGAGTGTACGAGCAGTACTTC.

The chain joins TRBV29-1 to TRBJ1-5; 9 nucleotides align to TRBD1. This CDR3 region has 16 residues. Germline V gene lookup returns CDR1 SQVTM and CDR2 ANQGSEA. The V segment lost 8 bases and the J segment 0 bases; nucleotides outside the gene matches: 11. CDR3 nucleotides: TGCAGCTTGCAAGGGACAGGGTTTAATAGCAATCAGCCCCAGCATTTT. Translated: CSLQGTGFNSNQPQHF.

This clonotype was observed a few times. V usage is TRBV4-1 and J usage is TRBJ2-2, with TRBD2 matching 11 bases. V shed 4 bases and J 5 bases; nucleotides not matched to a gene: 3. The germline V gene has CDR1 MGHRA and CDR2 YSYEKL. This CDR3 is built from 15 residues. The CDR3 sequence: CASSPSGRQTGELFF. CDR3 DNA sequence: TGCGCCAGCAGCCCTAGCGGGAGGCAAACCGGGGAGCTGTTTTTT.

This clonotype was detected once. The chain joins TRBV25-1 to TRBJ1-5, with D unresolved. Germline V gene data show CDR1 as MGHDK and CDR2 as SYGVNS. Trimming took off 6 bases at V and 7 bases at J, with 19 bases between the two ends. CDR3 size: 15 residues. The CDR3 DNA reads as TGTGCCAGCAGCCAAGACGGTAGTGCCCGGCAGCCCCAGCATTTT. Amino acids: CASSQDGSARQPQHF.